Following are 31 T cell receptor beta chains from one sample sequenced in a study of shared clonotypes between healthy human individuals. Sequencing was performed with immunoSEQ multiplex PCR; in TCRdb, only in-frame clones are kept and a portion is missing. The sample holds 2 million to 2.5 million clones, about 94% seen once. The source material was naive CD4+ T cells sorted from blood. Regarding subset: CD45RA+ positively selected. These receptors were taken from a man between 18 and 29 years old in good health.

Details on this clone: The sample carries other DNA sequences with the same CDR3. This sequence joins TRBV2 and TRBJ2-3; 11 bases map to TRBD2. Germline loops: CDR1 SNHLY, CDR2 FYNNEI. V dropped 4 bases and J dropped 1; count of bases not matched to a gene: 1. This CDR3 is 15 amino acids long. The CDR3 DNA reads TGTGCCAGCAGTGCGACTAGCGGGGGCACAGATACGCAGTATTTT. This codes for CASSATSGGTDTQYF. Full variable domain (missing parts from reference TRBV2 and TRBJ2-3): EPEVTQTPSHQVTQMGQEVILRCVPISNHLYFYWYRQILGQKVEFLVSFYNNEISEKSEIFDDQFSVERPDGSNFTLKIRSTKLEDSAMYFCASSATSGGTDTQYFGPGTRLTVL.

The chain is built from TRBV2 and TRBJ2-3; 14 bases are shared with TRBD2. The CDR3 is 17 residues long. Germline V CDR1 and CDR2: SNHLY, FYNNEI. After removal of 4 bases from V and 4 bases from J, the junction contained 7 bases not matched to a gene. The CDR3 nucleotides read TGTGCCAGCAGTGTATCTGGGACTAGCGGGGGCGCAGATACGCAGTATTTT. This codes for CASSVSGTSGGADTQYF.

The chain uses TRBV2 and TRBJ1-1; D is ambiguous. V was clipped by 7 bases and J by 1 base, with 10 bases between them. This CDR3 is built from 13 residues. Germline V lookup: CDR1 SNHLY, CDR2 FYNNEI. CDR3 DNA sequence: TGTGCCAGCATATTCCGACAGAACACTGAAGCTTTCTTT. It encodes CASIFRQNTEAFF.

This chain uses TRBV27 with TRBJ2-3; D is unresolved. Germline CDR1 and CDR2: MNHEY and SMNVEV (reference sequence). The CDR3 sequence is 14 residues long. The ends were cut back, 3 bases at V and 4 bases at J, with 11 bases in the middle. CDR3 protein: CASSFLDSADTQYF. CDR3 nucleotide sequence: TGTGCCAGCAGTTTTTTAGACTCGGCAGATACGCAGTATTTT.

V gene TRBV28 combines with J gene TRBJ2-7, with unresolved D. Trimming left V 6 bases short and J 3 bases short, with 15 bases between. CDR1 and CDR2 (germline): MDHEN, SYDVKM. The CDR3 is 14 amino acids. CDR3 in amino acids: CASSRTGQDYEQYF. CDR3 coding DNA: TGTGCCAGCAGCCGCACGGGCCAGGACTACGAGCAGTACTTC.

The chain employs TRBV29-1 and TRBJ1-1; 7 bases line up with TRBD1. Unmatched junction bases numbered 8, after V lost 4 bases and J lost 0 bases. This CDR3 has 15 amino acids. The germline V gene has CDR1 SQVTM and CDR2 ANQGSEA. The CDR3 reads CSVVVRGTLNTEAFF. DNA of the CDR3: TGCAGCGTTGTCGTCAGGGGGACACTGAACACTGAAGCTTTCTTT.

This clone was observed a single time. This chain connects TRBV4-3 to TRBJ1-2; D remains unclear. The CDR3 spans 11 residues. The V gene lost 5 bases and the J gene lost 8 bases, with 9 bases spanning the gap. CDR1 is LGHNA, CDR2 YSLEER, per germline. Here the CDR3 reads CASSNLIGYTF. In nucleotides, the CDR3 is TGCGCCAGCAGCAATTTAATAGGCTACACCTTC.

A note on this clone: The DNA is omitted, as the CDR3 cannot be located on it reliably, and the CDR3 follows TCRdb's listing. This chain connects TRBV6-6 to TRBJ1-1; the table's D call of TRBD1 was not tested on the DNA. CDR1 and CDR2 from the germline V gene are MNHNY and SVGAGI (reference sequence). The CDR3 is 14 residues long, counting both termini. This chain's CDR3 is CASSSSDTNTEAFF.

In this sample, this clone turned up once. The chain recombines TRBV28 with TRBJ2-7, with 9 bases lining up with TRBD1. CDR3 length: 16 amino acids. Unmatched junction bases numbered 10, after V lost 3 bases and J lost 4 bases. Germline CDR1 and CDR2: MDHEN and SYDVKM. For the CDR3, the DNA is TGTGCCAGCAGTTTTCCGTTCGGGACAGGGAATTACGAGCAGTACTTC. It translates to CASSFPFGTGNYEQYF.

This CDR3 is CASSTGTGVYLFF. CDR3 sequence (DNA): TGTGCCAGCAGCACCGGGACAGGGGTGTACCTGTTTTTT. This rearrangement joins TRBV7-9 to TRBJ1-4, with TRBD1 matching over 10 bases. V lost 5 bases, J lost 14 bases, and 8 bases stayed unmatched. CDR3 length equals 13 residues. Germline V gene data show CDR1 as SEHNR and CDR2 as FQNEAQ (reference sequence).

The chain is built from TRBV4-1 and TRBJ2-6; D remains unclear. The CDR3 is 15 residues long. Germline CDR1 reads MGHRA; CDR2 reads YSYEKL. With 0 bases removed from V and 4 bases from J, the gap between germline ends came to 7 bases. CDR3 sequence: CASSQDGTGANVLTF. The CDR3, as DNA: TGCGCCAGCAGCCAAGATGGCACCGGGGCCAACGTCCTGACTTTC.

The V and J genes are TRBV14 and TRBJ2-1; the match to TRBD2 covers 12 bases. CDR1 and CDR2 from the germline V gene are SGHDN and FVKESK. V dropped 2 bases and J dropped 7; count of bases not matched to a gene: 3. There are 15 residues in the CDR3. The CDR3 DNA is TGTGCCAGCAGCCAAACTAGCGGGGGGTGGAATGAGCAGTTCTTC. It codes for CASSQTSGGWNEQFF.

The V call is TRBV7-2, the J call TRBJ1-4; 7 nucleotides match TRBD1. V gave up 1 base and J gave up 1 base; unmatched junction bases: 3. This CDR3 has 16 amino acids. Germline CDR1 SGHTA, CDR2 FQGNSA. The CDR3 is CASSLGQGRTNEKLFF. Written as DNA, the CDR3 is TGTGCCAGCAGCTTAGGACAGGGAAGAACTAATGAAAAACTGTTTTTT.

A note on this clone: A read error is possible here, since a much larger clone lies one base away. The CDR3 region has the DNA TGTGCCAGCAGTGAAGACAGCTCCTATAATTCACCCCTCCACTTT. Its translation is CASSEDSSYNSPLHF. This sequence joins TRBV6-1 and TRBJ1-6, with unresolved D. Germline CDR1 is MNHNS and CDR2 is SASEGT. Deletions cut 1 base from V and 0 bases from J, with 4 bases between. There are 15 residues in the CDR3.

The rearrangement uses TRBV29-1 and TRBJ2-1; maybe TRBD2 (5 bases). V was trimmed by 7 bases and J by 0 bases, leaving 10 bases between them. The germline CDR1 and CDR2 sequences are SQVTM and ANQGSEA. This CDR3 contains 13 residues. DNA of the CDR3: TGCAGCGCCGTGGGGAGCTCCTACAATGAGCAGTTCTTC. Residues: CSAVGSSYNEQFF.

The chain has TRBV11-2 and TRBJ2-3; weak D call: TRBD2 (6 bases). The germline CDR1 and CDR2 sequences are SGHAT and FQNNGV. V was trimmed by 8 bases and J by 2 bases, leaving 14 bases between them. CDR3 length equals 14 residues. The CDR3 nucleotides are TGTGCCAGCCGGGGGTTCGAAAACACAGATACGCAGTATTTT. Translated, it gives CASRGFENTDTQYF.

The V and J genes are TRBV4-1 and TRBJ2-4, with D possibly TRBD2 on 6 matching bases. Looked up from germline, CDR1 is MGHRA and CDR2 is YSYEKL. The CDR3 consists of 17 residues. Trimming left V 0 bases short and J 2 bases short, with 14 bases between. For the CDR3, the DNA is TGCGCCAGCAGCCAAGATTTGTGGAGGGAGACCAAAAACATTCAGTACTTC. This encodes CASSQDLWRETKNIQYF.

CDR3 sequence reads: CASSLGLAGGLSYNEQFF. The CDR3 DNA reads TGTGCCAGCTCACTGGGACTAGCGGGGGGGCTCTCCTACAATGAGCAGTTCTTC. The chain recombines TRBV18 with TRBJ2-1, with 16 bases matching TRBD2. J was trimmed by 0 bases and V by 4 bases; bases with no gene match: 3. Germline V gene data show CDR1 as KGHSH and CDR2 as LQKENI. The length of the CDR3 is 18 residues. The full variable domain, rest sourced from reference TRBV18 and TRBJ2-1, is NAGVMQNPRHLVRRRGQEARLRCSPMKGHSHVYWYRQLPEEGLKFMVYLQKENIIDESGMPKERFSAEFPKEGPSILRIQQVVRGDSAAYFCASSLGLAGGLSYNEQFFGPGTRLTVL.

The chain is built from TRBV7-3 and TRBJ2-5; TRBD1 agrees at 8 bases. V was pared by 5 bases and J by 4 bases, with 12 bases of the junction left unmatched. The CDR3 sequence is 16 residues long. The germline CDR1 and CDR2 sequences are SGHTA and FQGTGA. The CDR3 DNA reads as TGTGCCAGCAGCCCGCGGACAGGGCTTGAGAGAGAGACCCAGTACTTC. Amino acids: CASSPRTGLERETQYF.

Notes on this clone: A junction end diverges from the germline sequence, so it may reflect a read error. The rearrangement links TRBV30 to TRBJ2-5; 13 bases line up with TRBD2. The CDR3 is 15 residues long. In germline, CDR1 is GTSNPN, CDR2 SVGIG (reference sequence). The CDR3 nucleotides are TGTGCCTGGGCCTGGACTAGCGGGGGTGTAGAGGCCCAGTACTTC. Translated: CAWAWTSGGVEAQYF.

In this sample, this clone turned up once. The gene calls are TRBV6-5 and TRBJ2-3; 7 bases align to TRBD2. CDR3 length equals 14 residues. V lost 4 bases to trimming and J lost 4 bases; unmatched junction nucleotides: 5. Germline V gene sequence: CDR1 MNHEY, CDR2 SVGAGI. DNA for the CDR3: TGTGCCAGCAGTTCCGCGGGGAGGGCAGATACGCAGTATTTT. It is translated as CASSSAGRADTQYF.

This clone showed up just once. Other nucleotide sequences in the sample specify the same CDR3. The chain has TRBV30 and TRBJ1-6, with D possibly TRBD1 on 5 matching bases. Germline V gene lookup returns CDR1 GTSNPN and CDR2 SVGIG (reference sequence). CDR3 length: 14 amino acids. Trimming took 0 bases from V and 10 from J, leaving 13 bases between them. The CDR3 is CAWSVGTGGSPLHF. CDR3 coding DNA: TGTGCCTGGAGTGTGGGGACTGGGGGATCACCCCTCCACTTT.

The gene calls are TRBV29-1 and TRBJ2-5; possible D gene TRBD1, 8 bases. V dropped 6 bases and J dropped 5 bases, with 19 bases sitting between them. The CDR3 spans 14 residues. Germline V gene sequence: CDR1 SQVTM, CDR2 ANQGSEA. CDR3 nucleotides: TGCAGCGTAAACCCACAGGGGGGAGGGGAGACCCAGTACTTC. As protein: CSVNPQGGGETQYF.

The chain couples TRBV4-1 to TRBJ1-4; 9 nucleotides line up with TRBD1. Germline trimming cut 4 bases from V and 1 base from J; bases unmatched to any gene: 7. In germline, CDR1 is MGHRA, CDR2 YSYEKL. The CDR3 consists of 17 residues. CDR3 residues: CASSPSGTGQTNEKLFF. CDR3 nucleotide sequence: TGCGCCAGCAGCCCATCCGGGACAGGGCAAACTAATGAAAAACTGTTTTTT.

As for this clone: Within the sample, other DNA sequences also encode this same CDR3. The V gene is TRBV2, the J gene TRBJ2-1; possibly TRBD2 for D (5 bases). This CDR3 is built from 12 residues. From germline, CDR1 is SNHLY and CDR2 FYNNEI. V was trimmed by 4 bases and J by 4 bases, leaving 5 bases between them. The chain's CDR3 is CASSGEYNEQFF. CDR3 bases: TGTGCCAGCAGTGGGGAGTACAATGAGCAGTTCTTC.

The chain uses TRBV29-1 and TRBJ2-5; D unresolved. CDR3 length: 13 residues. V shed 4 bases and J shed 2 bases, with 11 bases lying between them. Germline CDR1 reads SQVTM; CDR2 reads ANQGSEA. CDR3 coding DNA: TGCAGCGTTGCCCAAACGAAACAAGAGACCCAGTACTTC. Protein product: CSVAQTKQETQYF. The whole variable domain, remainder taken from reference TRBV29-1 and TRBJ2-5, is SAVISQKPSRDICQRGTSLTIQCQVDSQVTMMFWYRQQPGQSLTLIATANQGSEATYESGFVIDKFPISRPNLTFSTLTVSNMSPEDSSIYLCSVAQTKQETQYFGPGTRLLVL.

This chain uses TRBV30 with TRBJ2-4, with unresolved D. This CDR3 is built from 15 residues. The V and J ends lost 2 bases and 1 base respectively, with 12 bases between them. The germline CDR1 and CDR2 sequences are GTSNPN and SVGIG (reference sequence). The CDR3 coding sequence is TGTGCCTGGAGTATTAACAAAGGGGCCAAAAACATTCAGTACTTC. Translated, it gives CAWSINKGAKNIQYF.

V usage is TRBV5-1 and J usage is TRBJ2-7; D may be TRBD1 (7 bases). CDR3 length: 13 amino acids. Germline V gene lookup returns CDR1 SGHRS and CDR2 YFSETQ. V lost 7 bases, J lost 2 bases, and 13 bases lay in between. The CDR3 bases are TGCGCCAGCGGCGGGGACAGTACCTACGAGCAGTACTTC. This translates into CASGGDSTYEQYF.

This chain joins TRBV30 and TRBJ2-7; 7 nucleotides agree with TRBD1. J gave up 1 base and V 2 bases, and 8 bases lay outside the gene matches. This CDR3 has 15 amino acids. In germline, CDR1 is GTSNPN, CDR2 SVGIG (reference sequence). CDR3 protein: CAWSTTGQGSYEQYF. The CDR3 DNA sequence: TGTGCCTGGAGTACGACAGGGCAAGGGTCCTACGAGCAGTACTTC.

The genes are TRBV2 and TRBJ2-2, with D hard to call. V was pared by 11 bases and J by 0 bases, with 10 bases between. This CDR3 comprises 13 residues. In germline, CDR1 is SNHLY, CDR2 FYNNEI. This CDR3 is CAGSPTNTGELFF. The CDR3 nucleotides read TGTGCCGGCTCTCCTACGAACACCGGGGAGCTGTTTTTT. The entire variable domain, with the rest obtained from reference TRBV2 and TRBJ2-2, is as follows: EPEVTQTPSHQVTQMGQEVILRCVPISNHLYFYWYRQILGQKVEFLVSFYNNEISEKSEIFDDQFSVERPDGSNFTLKIRSTKLEDSAMYFCAGSPTNTGELFFGEGSRLTVL.

CDR3 sequence reads: CASSRTGTQYF. The CDR3 nucleotides are TGTGCCAGCAGTCGAACAGGGACCCAGTACTTC. The chain combines TRBV28 with TRBJ2-5, with a possible D match to TRBD1 (5 bases). The germline V gene encodes CDR1 MDHEN and CDR2 SYDVKM. V was pared by 5 bases and J by 7 bases, with 8 bases between. The CDR3 loop spans 11 amino acids.